The present T cell receptor (beta chain) was sequenced within a study of OX40 agonist ivuxolimab in advanced cancers. On the study more broadly: Patients received ivuxolimab, an agonistic anti-OX40 (CD134) antibody.

Worth noting for this clone: The antigen remains undetermined.

Study results and caveats: In the 0.1 to 3.0 mg/kg range, CD4+ and CD8+ blood T cells had expanded clonally by week 6. Some nonresponders additionally presented with little normalized T-cell clonal expansion.

TCRdb's table, derived via immunoSEQ multiplex PCR, lists solely in-frame clones and lacks some. The sample lists some 94,000 clones, more than 90% seen once, with roughly 3.5% in the top ten. The trim removed 5 bases at V and 0 bases at J, leaving 4 bases unmatched. Germline V gene sequence: CDR1 SGHVS, CDR2 FQNEAQ. There are 15 residues in the CDR3. This clonotype was obtained from an adult with an advanced solid tumor such as melanoma, head and neck, liver or kidney cancer. J is TRBJ1-5 and V is TRBV7-8; 7 bases agree with TRBD1. Sequenced here: CD4+ or CD8+ T cells sorted from blood, sampled in a trial of the OX40 agonist ivuxolimab. The CDR3 region is CASSKGTASNQPQHF. The CDR3 coding sequence is TGTGCCAGCAGCAAAGGGACAGCTAGCAATCAGCCCCAGCATTTT.